The sequence of this T cell receptor beta chain was determined in a study of shared clonotypes between healthy human individuals. Background on the study: The study enrolled two women and a few men aged 18 to 49.

Findings and caveats of the study: It was observed that roughly 4.8% of naive CD4 clonotypes were shared across several donors.

Sorted-subset replicate PCR reactions contained roughly 190 ng DNA, corresponding to about 30,000 T cell genomes. Sequenced by immunoSEQ multiplex PCR; TCRdb stores in-frame clones only, minus some. The repertoire holds some 95,000 clones, with roughly two thirds as singletons. Together with CD45RO+ cells, CCR7-negative CD45RA+ TemRA cells were included in CD8 memory. Points on this clone: Its antigen is not known.

There are 13 residues in the CDR3. With 8 bases removed from V and 1 base from J, the gap between germline ends came to 11 bases. Germline CDR1 is SGHVS and CDR2 is FQNEAQ. The material sequenced was memory CD8+ T cells sorted from blood. The subset denotes: CD45RO+ cells pooled with CCR7-negative TemRA cells. This TCR was recovered from a man aged 25-40 years in good health. The chain employs TRBV7-8 and TRBJ1-1, with TRBD1 as a possible D gene (5 bases). This chain's CDR3 is CASDGTANTEAFF. The DNA for the CDR3 is TGTGCCAGCGACGGGACGGCGAACACTGAAGCTTTCTTT.